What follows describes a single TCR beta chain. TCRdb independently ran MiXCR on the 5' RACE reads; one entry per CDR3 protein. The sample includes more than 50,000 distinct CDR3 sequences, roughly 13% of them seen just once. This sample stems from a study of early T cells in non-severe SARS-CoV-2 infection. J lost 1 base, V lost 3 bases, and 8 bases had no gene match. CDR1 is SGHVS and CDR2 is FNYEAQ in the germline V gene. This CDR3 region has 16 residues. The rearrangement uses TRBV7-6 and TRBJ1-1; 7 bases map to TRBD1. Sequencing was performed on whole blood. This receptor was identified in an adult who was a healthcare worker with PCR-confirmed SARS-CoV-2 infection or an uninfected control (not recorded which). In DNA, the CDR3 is TGTGCCAGCAGCTTCTTAACCGGGACAGCGAACACTGAAGCTTTCTTT. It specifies CASSFLTGTANTEAFF. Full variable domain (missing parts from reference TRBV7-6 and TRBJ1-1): GAGVSQSPRYKVTKRGQDVALRCDPISGHVSLYWYRQALGQGPEFLTYFNYEAQQDKSGLPNDRFSAERPEGSISTLTIQRTEQRDSAMYRCASSFLTGTANTEAFFGQGTRLTVV.